Sequencing of this T cell receptor (beta chain) was carried out in a study of T cells after yellow fever vaccination. The CDR3 is made up of 13 amino acids. Germline V gene data show CDR1 as DFQATT and CDR2 as SNEGSKA (reference sequence). One entry per CDR3 protein results from TCRdb running MiXCR on the 5' RACE reads. Altogether around 610,000 distinct CDR3 sequences are present, about 13% being singletons, with the ten largest covering roughly 13%. This clonotype turned up a few times. The sequence was obtained from a man aged 30 to 45 who received the YFV17D yellow fever vaccine. V and J are TRBV20-1 and TRBJ2-3; 8 nucleotides line up with TRBD2. The material sequenced was PBMCs, taken on the day of the yellow fever booster vaccination. The CDR3 DNA is TGCAACGTACTAGCGGCTAGCACAGATACGCAGTATTTT. Encoded protein: CNVLAASTDTQYF.